A single sample gave rise to the 9 T cell receptor beta chains below, sequenced in a study of blood T cell repertoires in COVID-19 (dated by TCRdb to the early 2020s). Library generation was performed with the immunoSEQ multiplex PCR assay. TCRdb re-hosts the immuneACCESS table, in-frame sequences only. Its copies lack some clones; in the studies checked, an unresolved V gene accounts for under half of them, and the cause for the rest is not known. The sample table holds approximately 220,000 clones, of which around 84% were seen once. 3.5% to 5% of the sample comes from the top ten. The sample consisted of peripheral blood. These receptors were taken from a man aged 50-60 years with acute or convalescent COVID-19.

The chain joins TRBV5-4 to TRBJ2-1; a weak D match, TRBD2 (5 bases). The ends were cut back, 4 bases at V and 0 bases at J, with 17 bases in the middle. The CDR3 consists of 17 residues. Per the germline V gene, CDR1 is SGHNT and CDR2 is YYREEE (reference sequence). This CDR3 reads CASSPGLPASSYNEQFF. DNA for the CDR3: TGTGCCAGCAGCCCCGGACTGCCCGCCAGCTCCTACAATGAGCAGTTCTTC.

V usage is TRBV19 and J usage is TRBJ2-7, with 11 bases identical to TRBD1. J gave up 3 bases and V 5 bases, and 12 bases lay outside the gene matches. There are 17 residues in the CDR3. The germline CDR1 and CDR2 sequences are LNHDA and SQIVND (reference sequence). The DNA for the CDR3 is TGTGCCAGTAGTCCTTCGACCTATGGGACAGGGGGCTACGAGCAGTACTTC. This sequence encodes CASSPSTYGTGGYEQYF.

This rearrangement joins TRBV3-1 (or the pseudogene TRBV3-2) to TRBJ2-1; the D gene is possibly TRBD1 (5 bases). Trimming cost V 1 base and J 5 bases, with 15 bases left between them. From germline, CDR1 is LGHDT and CDR2 YNNKEL (reference sequence). The CDR3 sequence is 16 residues long. CDR3 DNA: TGTGCCAGCAGCCAAGGACAGAGCACTTGGGACAATGAGCAGTTCTTC. This sequence encodes CASSQGQSTWDNEQFF.

V is TRBV19 and J is TRBJ2-7, with D perhaps TRBD1 (6 bases). Germline CDR1 reads LNHDA; CDR2 reads SQIVND (reference sequence). V dropped 9 bases and J dropped 0 bases, with 21 bases sitting between them. CDR3 length equals 16 residues. The CDR3 spells CASSGAVGASSYEQYF. In DNA, the CDR3 is TGTGCCAGCTCCGGGGCCGTGGGGGCCAGCTCCTACGAGCAGTACTTC. Full variable domain (rest looked up from reference TRBV19 and TRBJ2-7): DGGITQSPKYLFRKEGQNVTLSCEQNLNHDAMYWYRQDPGQGLRLIYYSQIVNDFQKGDIAEGYSVSREKKESFPLTVTSAQKNPTAFYLCASSGAVGASSYEQYFGPGTRLTVT.

The J gene is TRBJ2-3, the V gene TRBV18; 7 nucleotides match TRBD2. Trimming cost V 6 bases and J 3 bases; bases outside gene matches: 3. The CDR3 extends over 13 amino acids. Per the germline V gene, CDR1 is KGHSH and CDR2 is LQKENI. The chain's CDR3 is CASSSGGTDTQYF. The CDR3 coding sequence is TGTGCCAGCTCGTCGGGGGGAACAGATACGCAGTATTTT.

This sequence joins TRBV30 and TRBJ2-3; D is possibly TRBD1 (6 bases). Germline values: CDR1 GTSNPN, CDR2 SVGIG (reference sequence). This CDR3 region has 15 residues. Trimming pared 0 bases from V and 3 bases from J, leaving 13 bases between. The CDR3 loop reads CAWSVRRTATDTQYF. Written as DNA, the CDR3 is TGTGCCTGGAGTGTACGGAGGACAGCGACAGATACGCAGTATTTT.

The rearrangement links TRBV5-1 to TRBJ2-2; D is possibly TRBD2 (7 bases). Per germline, CDR1 SGHRS and CDR2 YFSETQ. V was shortened by 4 bases and J by 1 base, with 23 bases between the two germline ends. The CDR3 is 19 residues long. The CDR3 region has the DNA TGCGCCAGCAGCCCGGTGGGGGGGGCCGGCGCCGGGAACACCGGGGAGCTGTTTTTT. This translates into CASSPVGGAGAGNTGELFF.

The rearrangement uses TRBV5-4 and TRBJ1-1; TRBD1 aligns across 7 bases. This CDR3 region has 13 residues. The germline V gene has CDR1 SGHNT and CDR2 YYREEE (reference sequence). J lost 1 base, V lost 5 bases, and 2 bases had no gene match. For the CDR3, the DNA is TGTGCCAGCAGTTGGGACAGGAACACTGAAGCTTTCTTT. Translated, it gives CASSWDRNTEAFF.

The chain couples TRBV19 to TRBJ1-1; a possible D gene is TRBD1 (6 bases). Germline V gene lookup returns CDR1 LNHDA and CDR2 SQIVND (reference sequence). V lost 7 bases, J lost 0 bases, and 15 bases lay in between. This CDR3 is 15 amino acids long. CDR3 DNA: TGTGCCAGTAACCGAGGGGGGGCCCTGAACACTGAAGCTTTCTTT. Its protein is CASNRGGALNTEAFF.